The rows below give T cell receptor beta chains drawn from one sample of a study of regulatory T cells in long-lasting Graves disease. TCRdb re-derived calls from the multiplex PCR reads in MiXCR, one entry per CDR3 protein. This table holds around 510,000 distinct CDR3 sequences, 20% to 25% found once. The sample here was peripheral blood mononuclear cells (PBMCs), taken when the disease was refractory, from a patient treated with antithyroid drugs. Receptor source: a female donor with Graves disease. Each CDR3 is given with its conserved first and last residue. D genes are given only for firm matches. Rows give clone size only sometimes, using once, few, many, or a class for an expanded clone.

V: TRBV9; size: -; J: TRBJ2-2; D: -; DNA: TGTGCCAGCAGCGCCACAAACAGGGTCACCGGGGAGCTGTTTTTT; CDR3: CASSATNRVTGELFF
V: TRBV7-9; size: few; J: TRBJ2-7; D: -; DNA: TGTGCCAGCAGCTTAAATCAAGGAGAGTCCCACTACGAGCAGTACTTC; CDR3: CASSLNQGESHYEQYF
V: TRBV7-3; size: many; J: TRBJ1-1; D: -; DNA: TGTGCCAGCAAGAGAGGGATGAACACTGAAGCTTTCTTT; CDR3: CASKRGMNTEAFF
V: TRBV2; size: many; J: TRBJ2-5; D: -; DNA: TGTGCCAGCACCTCGGCAGAGACCCAGTACTTC; CDR3: CASTSAETQYF
V: TRBV27; size: few; J: TRBJ2-3; D: -; DNA: TGTGCCAGCAGTTTGGATGACGGCAGAAGCACAGATACGCAGTATTTT; CDR3: CASSLDDGRSTDTQYF
V: TRBV12-3/TRBV12-4; size: many; J: TRBJ2-5; D: -; DNA: TGTGCCAGCAGGGCCCCTACTACTTCAGGGACCCAGTACTTC; CDR3: CASRAPTTSGTQYF
V: TRBV5-1; size: few; J: TRBJ2-4; D: -; DNA: TGCGCCAGCAGCTTGGACCTGCCCTTAGCCAAAAACATTCAGTACTTC; CDR3: CASSLDLPLAKNIQYF
V: TRBV3-1; size: -; J: TRBJ2-7; D: -; DNA: TGTGCCAGCAGCCAAGGCAGGTGGAAGTACTTC; CDR3: CASSQGRWKYF
V: TRBV6-1; size: -; J: TRBJ2-1; D: -; DNA: TGTGCCAGCAGGTCCAACTACAATGAGCAGTTCTTC; CDR3: CASRSNYNEQFF
V: TRBV7-2; size: -; J: TRBJ2-1; D: -; DNA: TGTGCCAGCAGCGGAGGGGGAGGCAGGGGCCATGAGCAGTTCTTC; CDR3: CASSGGGGRGHEQFF
V: TRBV19; size: few; J: TRBJ1-4; D: TRBD1; DNA: TGTGCCAGTAGAGGCGGCGGGGGACAGTGGAATGAAAAACTGTTTTTT; CDR3: CASRGGGGQWNEKLFF
V: TRBV27; size: -; J: TRBJ2-1; D: -; DNA: TGTGCCAGCAGTTTATTGGTAGTTAGGGGGTACAATGAGCAGTTCTTC; CDR3: CASSLLVVRGYNEQFF
V: TRBV6-5; size: many; J: TRBJ2-5; D: TRBD2; DNA: TGTGCCAGCAGTTACGGGACTAGCGGCCTGTACCAAGAGACCCAGTACTTC; CDR3: CASSYGTSGLYQETQYF
V: TRBV3-1; size: -; J: TRBJ1-6; D: -; DNA: TGTGCCAGCAGCCACACCCCGGCGGGTTCACCCCTCCACTTT; CDR3: CASSHTPAGSPLHF
V: TRBV29-1; size: many; J: TRBJ2-5; D: -; DNA: TGCAGCGTTGAAGCAGGATTCGAAGGGGAGACCCAGTACTTC; CDR3: CSVEAGFEGETQYF
V: TRBV9; size: many; J: TRBJ2-7; D: -; DNA: TGTGCCAGCAGCGTTTCAACAGGGTTGATCGACGAGCAGTACTTC; CDR3: CASSVSTGLIDEQYF
V: TRBV20-1; size: -; J: TRBJ2-1; D: TRBD2; DNA: TGCAGTGCTAGACCCGGACTAGCGGGAACCTACAATGAGCAGTTCTTC; CDR3: CSARPGLAGTYNEQFF
V: TRBV5-5; size: few; J: TRBJ1-1; D: -; DNA: TGTGCCAGCAGCCATAAGACAGGGAACACTGAAGCTTTCTTT; CDR3: CASSHKTGNTEAFF
V: TRBV12-3/TRBV12-4; size: many; J: TRBJ1-2; D: -; DNA: TGTGCCAGCAGTTTAGCGCTCGGATCGTATGGCTACACCTTC; CDR3: CASSLALGSYGYTF
V: TRBV5-1; size: few; J: TRBJ2-7; D: TRBD1; DNA: TGCGCCAGCAGCTCGCGACAGGGGATCGACGAGCAGTACTTC; CDR3: CASSSRQGIDEQYF
V: TRBV9; size: many; J: TRBJ2-5; D: -; DNA: TGTGCCAGCAGCGGCCCCGGGACGGAAGAGACCCAGTACTTC; CDR3: CASSGPGTEETQYF
V: TRBV7-9; size: -; J: TRBJ2-1; D: -; DNA: TGTGCCAGCAGCTTAGTCGGGTGGTCCAATGAGCAGTTCTTC; CDR3: CASSLVGWSNEQFF
V: TRBV7-2; size: few; J: TRBJ2-1; D: -; DNA: TGTGCCAGCAGCTTCCGGGACTCAACCTACAATGAGCAGTTCTTC; CDR3: CASSFRDSTYNEQFF
V: TRBV6-1; size: few; J: TRBJ1-6; D: -; DNA: TGTGCCAGCAGGGCGACAGAGAGCTCCTATAATTCACCCCTCCACTTT; CDR3: CASRATESSYNSPLHF
V: TRBV18; size: many; J: TRBJ2-7; D: -; DNA: TGTGCCAGCTCACCAGCAGGGTTCTCCTACGAGCAGTACTTC; CDR3: CASSPAGFSYEQYF
V: TRBV2; size: -; J: TRBJ2-7; D: TRBD2; DNA: TGCGCCAGCAGCCAAGATCCCCTAGCGGGAGCCTACGAGCAGTACTTC; CDR3: CASSQDPLAGAYEQYF
V: TRBV24-1; size: -; J: TRBJ2-2; D: -; DNA: TGTGCCACCAGTGATCTGATCAACACCGGGGAGCTGTTTTTT; CDR3: CATSDLINTGELFF
V: TRBV12-3/TRBV12-4; size: many; J: TRBJ1-1; D: -; DNA: TGTGCCAGCAGTTTGGGGGCAGGGATCACTGAAGCTTTCTTT; CDR3: CASSLGAGITEAFF
V: TRBV11-1; size: -; J: TRBJ2-7; D: TRBD2; DNA: TGTGCCAGCAGCCACGCAGAAGGGACTAGCGGACCCTACGAGCAGTACTTC; CDR3: CASSHAEGTSGPYEQYF
V: TRBV6-2/TRBV6-3; size: -; J: TRBJ2-1; D: -; DNA: TGTGCCAGCGGGGCACTAGGGTACAGTGAGCAGTTCTTC; CDR3: CASGALGYSEQFF
V: TRBV5-1; size: few; J: TRBJ2-6; D: TRBD1; DNA: TGCGCCAGCAGCTTGACGGCAGGGGGCTTCTCTGGGGCCAACGTCCTGACTTTC; CDR3: CASSLTAGGFSGANVLTF
V: TRBV5-1; size: few; J: TRBJ2-2; D: TRBD2; DNA: TGCGCCAGCAGCTTGATGGGGACTAGCGGGAGAAACGGGGAGCTGTTTTTT; CDR3: CASSLMGTSGRNGELFF
V: TRBV20-1; size: many; J: TRBJ1-5; D: -; DNA: TGCAGTGCTGCCGACAGCCAATCTTATAGCAATCAGCCCCAGCATTTT; CDR3: CSAADSQSYSNQPQHF
V: TRBV6-1; size: many; J: TRBJ1-6; D: TRBD1; DNA: TGTGCCAGCAGCCCCAATGCGGCGAAGGGGGCGCGCACCCTCCACTTT; CDR3: CASSPNAAKGARTLHF
V: TRBV3-1; size: -; J: TRBJ2-2; D: TRBD2; DNA: TGTGCCAGCAGCCAAGACGGACTAGCGGAGCTGTTTTTT; CDR3: CASSQDGLAELFF
V: TRBV28; size: many; J: TRBJ1-5; D: TRBD1; DNA: TGTGCCAGCAGTTTTGGACAGGGGGATCAGCCCCAGCATTTT; CDR3: CASSFGQGDQPQHF
V: TRBV19; size: few; J: TRBJ1-5; D: TRBD1; DNA: TGTGCCAGTAGTACCGAACTCACAGGGGGCTGGGGTCAGCCCCAGCATTTC; CDR3: CASSTELTGGWGQPQHF
V: TRBV11-2; size: many; J: TRBJ1-2; D: TRBD1; DNA: TGTGCAGTGTGGGACAGGGAAAACTATGGCTACACCTTC; CDR3: CAVWDRENYGYTF
V: TRBV29-1; size: many; J: TRBJ2-7; D: TRBD1; DNA: TGCAGCGTTCGCCTAAGAGGACAGGCCGTGCAGTACTTC; CDR3: CSVRLRGQAVQYF
V: TRBV6-1; size: -; J: TRBJ2-2; D: -; DNA: TGTGCCAGCAGCCCCCCTCCGGGAACCTTTGCCACCGGGGAGCTGTTTTTT; CDR3: CASSPPPGTFATGELFF
V: TRBV13; size: many; J: TRBJ2-7; D: TRBD1; DNA: TGTGCCAGCAGCCTAGGGACAGTTGGCGAGCAGTACTTC; CDR3: CASSLGTVGEQYF
V: TRBV29-1; size: many; J: TRBJ1-2; D: TRBD1; DNA: TGCAGCGTTGAAGATTGGGGACAGGGGAACTATGGCTACACCTTC; CDR3: CSVEDWGQGNYGYTF
V: TRBV28; size: many; J: TRBJ1-2; D: -; DNA: TGTGCCAGCAGAGGGGTCCTTTTTAACTATGGCTACACCTTC; CDR3: CASRGVLFNYGYTF
V: TRBV12-3/TRBV12-4; size: many; J: TRBJ2-7; D: -; DNA: TGTGCCAGCAGTTTATACGCCGGGAGCCCCTCCTACGAGCAGTACTTC; CDR3: CASSLYAGSPSYEQYF
V: TRBV7-3; size: many; J: TRBJ2-7; D: TRBD2; DNA: TGTGCCAGCAGCTTAACAAGCGGGGGGAACTACGAGCAGTACTTC; CDR3: CASSLTSGGNYEQYF
V: TRBV5-1; size: many; J: TRBJ2-7; D: -; DNA: TGCGCCAGCAGCTGGGACACCTACGAGCAGTACTTC; CDR3: CASSWDTYEQYF
V: TRBV13; size: few; J: TRBJ2-7; D: -; DNA: TGTGCCAGCAGGAACCTTGACGAGCAGTACTTC; CDR3: CASRNLDEQYF
V: TRBV28; size: many; J: TRBJ1-1; D: -; DNA: TGTGCCAGCAGCTCGGACCGGGTCACTGAAGCTTTCTTT; CDR3: CASSSDRVTEAFF
V: TRBV28; size: many; J: TRBJ2-7; D: TRBD1; DNA: TGTGCCAGCAGAGGACAGGGGGGAGCCCACGAGCAGTACTTC; CDR3: CASRGQGGAHEQYF
V: TRBV11-2; size: many; J: TRBJ2-2; D: TRBD1; DNA: TGTGCCAGCAGCGGAGCGACAGGGTTGCCCTTCACCGGGGAGCTGTTTTTT; CDR3: CASSGATGLPFTGELFF